Sequencing of this T cell receptor (beta chain) was carried out in a study of early T cells in non-severe SARS-CoV-2 infection. Study at large: The authors sequenced bulk RNA from unsorted whole blood, leaving chains unpaired. General study results and limits: Missing private and CD4 specificities, VDJdb matching favored anti-spike CD8 responses.

Trimming left V 2 bases short and J 5 bases short, with 13 bases between. CDR3 length equals 13 residues. CDR1 DFQATT and CDR2 SNEGSKA come from the germline V gene (reference sequence). Researchers attached unique molecular identifiers to individual cDNA molecules. MiXCR, run by TCRdb on the 5' RACE reads, gives a single entry per CDR3 protein. In the table there are 32,000 or so distinct CDR3 sequences, approximately 5.9% of which are singletons. A note on this clonotype: Its antigen remains unidentified.

The rearrangement uses TRBV20-1 and TRBJ2-7; possibly TRBD2 for D (5 bases). The source of this sequence is an adult who was a healthcare worker with PCR-confirmed SARS-CoV-2 infection or an uninfected control (not recorded which). The sample consisted of whole blood. CDR3 in amino acids: CSARSVRDNEQYF. The CDR3 DNA sequence: TGCAGTGCTAGATCTGTTCGGGATAACGAGCAGTACTTC.